These T cell receptor beta chains were read from a single sample in a study of blood T cell repertoires in COVID-19. Clones were read by immunoSEQ multiplex PCR, and TCRdb kept only the in-frame ones, dropping some. In the table there are around 300,000 clones, 83% of which are singletons. Sequencing input: peripheral blood. The receptors originated from a woman between 50 and 59 years old who had recovered from COVID-19. Both conserved end residues are trimmed from each CDR3.

TRBJ2-7 | TRBV29-1 | 14 | SVGIRGTSVSYEQY
TRBJ2-3 | TRBV27 | 15 | ASSRFEGTGGSDTQY
TRBJ2-7 | TRBV5-4 | 12 | ASSLDQGLGEQY
TRBJ1-2 | TRBV19 | 13 | ASSPYSEGDYGYT
TRBJ2-1 | TRBV3-1/TRBV3-2 | 11 | ASSHATGEEQF
TRBJ1-4 | TRBV29-1 | 11 | SVSTGTNEKLF
TRBJ2-1 | TRBV4-2 | 14 | ASSQDWDRVPNEQF
TRBJ2-1 | TRBV29-1 | 10 | SVERGAGEQF
TRBJ2-2 | TRBV3-1/TRBV3-2 | 13 | ASSQYDSYTGELF
TRBJ2-2 | TRBV9 | 14 | ASSGPSGSHTGELF
TRBJ2-7 | TRBV6-5 | 11 | ASRTESSYEQY
TRBJ2-5 | TRBV19 | 13 | ASSIIGAGKGAQY
TRBJ2-1 | TRBV4-3 | 15 | ASSQGPSSGSYNEQF
TRBJ2-1 | TRBV3-1/TRBV3-2 | 12 | ASGTGGRYNEQF
TRBJ2-7 | TRBV27 | 13 | ASSSLDRFSYEQY
TRBJ1-1 | TRBV29-1 | 9 | SVASDTEAF
TRBJ2-7 | TRBV6-5 | 13 | ASSRLNRGAGEQY
TRBJ2-3 | TRBV7-2 | 14 | ASSTGLAVSTDTQY
TRBJ1-5 | TRBV6-5 | 12 | ASSTDRGFQPQH
TRBJ1-2 | TRBV19 | 13 | ASSIGRDRYYGYT
TRBJ1-2 | TRBV7-2 | 12 | ASSSYRGGDGYT
TRBJ2-3 | TRBV10-3 | 16 | AISEPPPGGADTDTQY
TRBJ1-6 | TRBV28 | 12 | ASRSGLGNSPLH
TRBJ1-1 | TRBV7-3 | 13 | ASSFNSGSNTEAF
TRBJ2-7 | TRBV16 | 10 | ASSPSRNEQY
TRBJ2-7 | TRBV12-3/TRBV12-4 | 10 | AIRFRGYEQY
TRBJ1-4 | TRBV15 | 14 | ATSRESVNPNEKLF
TRBJ2-5 | TRBV5-4 | 11 | ACLAGAQETQY
TRBJ1-2 | TRBV5-5 | 13 | ASSHDTGTNVRYT